The T cell receptor beta chain described here comes from a study of T cells in Graves' hyperthyroidism and ophthalmopathy. Turning to the study itself: Blood from the periphery was taken at initial diagnosis, before any treatment. Points from the study as a whole: Model output signaled ophthalmopathy a median roughly 6.1 months ahead of onset.

CDR3 length: 13 residues. Trimming shortened V by 3 bases and J by 4 bases, and 12 bases separated the two germline ends. CDR1 is DFQATT and CDR2 is SNEGSKA in the germline V gene (reference sequence). With a duration under 2 months, the hyperthyroidism was newly diagnosed in patients aged 18 to 65. PBMCs came from less than 11 ml fresh peripheral blood. The table lists this clonotype with a few counts. Its antigen is undetermined. Using RNA transcripts as the source, TCR beta CDR3 regions were amplified. RT-PCR in the first round (using the HTBI primer set) targeted the TCR CDR3. TCRdb re-analysed the multiplex PCR reads in MiXCR, keeping a single row per CDR3 protein. The sample has a few hundred thousand distinct CDR3 sequences, around 15% seen once.

The chain recombines TRBV20-1 with TRBJ1-2; D is perhaps TRBD1 (5 bases). The receptor's source is a woman in her forties or fifties with Graves' hyperthyroidism that later progressed to Graves' ophthalmopathy. Input material: blood. In nucleotides, the CDR3 is TGCAGTGCTAGTGGGGGAATAGCCTATGGCTACACCTTC. Translated: CSASGGIAYGYTF.